This entry concerns a single TCR beta chain. This clonotype has more than one count but fewer than ten. Its binding antigen is unknown. No quality values exist for individual bases; no much larger clone is one base distant. Library creation used PCR. The sequencer was an Illumina HiSeq 2500. To reduce PCR and sequencing biases, unique molecular identifiers were built into the TCR beta cDNA libraries. Roughly 0.5 million cDNA molecules were obtained per 1 to 10 million input T cells, so each molecule approximated one T cell. The patient libraries were prepared and sequenced with the same protocol used for the earlier healthy control dataset. Within a given batch, samples were prepared together, multiplexed and sequenced on the same HiSeq lane. The paper's processing steps were these. MIGEC was used to process the raw barcoded reads, and molecular identifier groups with only a single read were discarded before consensus assembly and CDR3 extraction. Clonotype tables were post-analysed with VDJtools, normalizing diversity by down-sampling all datasets to the smallest sample size. In repertoire overlap clustering, CDR3 amino acid sequences, but not nucleotide sequences, were matched to correct batch-related cross-sample contamination. TCRdb ran its own pipeline on the public reads, namely fastp trimming at Q25 and MiXCR clone calling, and kept in-frame beta chains. Every entry covers one CDR3 protein and lists the most common genes and DNA from its rows. These V and J calls rely on TCRdb rather than the paper's analysis. This sample gives roughly 730,000 distinct CDR3 sequences in total; approximately 30% of them show up just once. Jointly, the top ten make up 0.5% to 0.6% of the sample.

To demonstrate the VDJtools post-analysis software, the study profiled TCR beta repertoires from the peripheral blood of about 13 young patients with multiple sclerosis. The patients with multiple sclerosis were children and adolescents between 6 and 15 years of age. This record belongs to a study of post-analysis software for immune sequencing data (dated by TCRdb to between 2015 and 2016). Context from the whole study: Disease courses on record covered relapsing-remitting, secondary progressive and progressive-relapsing multiple sclerosis, though some patients had no subtype annotation. The multiple sclerosis patient repertoires were compared with approximately 11 previously published healthy control repertoires from donors aged roughly 6 to 27 years. A subset of samples was prepared in parallel using single-end sample barcoding, then pooled and co-amplified after Illumina adapter ligation.

A distance of 8 bases separates the germline ends of V and J, which lose 1 base and 7 bases respectively. Per the germline V gene, LGHNT is the CDR1 and FRNRAP is the CDR2. The CDR3 runs 13 amino acids, cysteine and phenylalanine included. Of the read, only the CDR3 DNA is kept; its 39 bases are in frame from base 1. Overall results and qualifications from the work: Patients showed significantly higher frequencies than controls for a handful of TRBV segments, among them TRBV5-6, TRBV5-1 and TRBV20-1. Direct clustering with F measure showed strong co-clustering of samples prepared in the same batch, prompting a batch-effect correction. Compared with controls, multiple sclerosis patients had significantly lower normalized Chao1 diversity, a finding suggesting substantial peripheral T-cell clonal expansion. The control group was slightly older than the multiple sclerosis patient group.

The sequenced sample was blood. Recombination linked TRBV12-5 to TRBJ2-1, with the identity of the D gene unclear. The TCR originated in a girl aged 5-17 years with multiple sclerosis. The sequenced DNA is TGTGCTAGTGGTTTGGCCGGACGGAATGAGCAGTTCTTC. This yields the protein CASGLAGRNEQFF.